A selection of T cell receptor beta chains follows, all from one sample in a study of blood T cell repertoires in COVID-19. Libraries were prepared by immunoSEQ multiplex PCR; TCRdb keeps only in-frame clonotypes and omits some of them. Among 200,000 to 250,000 clones listed, 75% to 90% were seen once. The sample was PBMCs or T cells enriched from blood (not recorded which). The receptor set was obtained from a woman in her 30s who had been exposed to COVID-19. The CDR3 runs from the conserved cysteine through the conserved F or W. D genes are given only for firm matches. Clone size is given for some rows only: seen once, a few or many times, or a class if the clone is expanded.

V gene,clone size,D gene,J gene,CDR3 DNA,CDR3 protein
TRBV4-1,.,.,TRBJ2-1,TGCGCCAGCAGCCAAGAGGTGGTAATGGCCTCCACACAGTTCTTC,CASSQEVVMASTQFF
TRBV28,.,.,TRBJ2-4,TGTGCCAGCGGCACAGGGAAACAAAACATTCAGTACTTC,CASGTGKQNIQYF
TRBV5-1,.,TRBD1,TRBJ2-7,TGCGCCAGCAGCTCGACAGGGGACGAGCAGTACTTC,CASSSTGDEQYF
TRBV19,.,.,TRBJ2-2,TGTGCCACCCGGGGACTCGCGGACACCGGGGAGCTGTTTTTT,CATRGLADTGELFF
TRBV18,.,TRBD1,TRBJ1-6,TGTGCCAGCTCACTGGGACAGGGACCTTCACCCCTCCACTTT,CASSLGQGPSPLHF
TRBV10-3,.,.,TRBJ1-2,TGTGCCATCAGTGTGGCCTCTAACTATGGCTACACCTTC,CAISVASNYGYTF
TRBV6-5,.,TRBD1,TRBJ2-3,TGTGCCAGCAGTTACGCCCCGACAGGGGGCCGGGATACGCAGTATTTT,CASSYAPTGGRDTQYF
TRBV9,.,.,TRBJ2-1,TGTGCCAGCAGCGTAGAGGCTAGCTCCCATGAGCAGTTCTTC,CASSVEASSHEQFF
TRBV7-9,.,TRBD1,TRBJ1-2,TGTGCCAGCAGCGTCACACAGGGGGGCTATGGCTACACCTTC,CASSVTQGGYGYTF
TRBV19,.,TRBD1,TRBJ1-6,TGTGCCAGTAGTATATGGACAGGGGGCGCCTCCTATAATTCACCCCTCCACTTT,CASSIWTGGASYNSPLHF
TRBV2,.,.,TRBJ1-6,TGTGCCAGCAACCAAAACAGGGCCGTGGGCTCCCCCCTCCACTTT,CASNQNRAVGSPLHF
TRBV2,.,TRBD1,TRBJ1-2,TGTGCCAGCAGTTGGGGCGGGACAGGGATCTCTAACTATGGCTACACCTTC,CASSWGGTGISNYGYTF
TRBV18,.,TRBD1,TRBJ2-1,TGTGCCAGCTCACCACTTCTGCGACAGGGGGGCAATGAGCAGTTCTTC,CASSPLLRQGGNEQFF
TRBV3-1/TRBV3-2,.,.,TRBJ1-5,TGTGCCAGCAGCTTTCACGGGAGCAATCAGCCCCAGCATTTT,CASSFHGSNQPQHF
TRBV3-1/TRBV3-2,.,.,TRBJ2-3,TGTGCCAGCAGCCCCCAGGGGATAGACACAGATACGCAGTATTTT,CASSPQGIDTDTQYF
TRBV11-2,once,TRBD1,TRBJ1-1,TGTGCCAGCAGCGGGGACAGGGTGAACACTGAAGCTTTCTTT,CASSGDRVNTEAFF
TRBV9,few,.,TRBJ2-2,TGTGCCAGCAGCGTATCAGGGTTCTTAACCGGGGAGCTGTTTTTT,CASSVSGFLTGELFF